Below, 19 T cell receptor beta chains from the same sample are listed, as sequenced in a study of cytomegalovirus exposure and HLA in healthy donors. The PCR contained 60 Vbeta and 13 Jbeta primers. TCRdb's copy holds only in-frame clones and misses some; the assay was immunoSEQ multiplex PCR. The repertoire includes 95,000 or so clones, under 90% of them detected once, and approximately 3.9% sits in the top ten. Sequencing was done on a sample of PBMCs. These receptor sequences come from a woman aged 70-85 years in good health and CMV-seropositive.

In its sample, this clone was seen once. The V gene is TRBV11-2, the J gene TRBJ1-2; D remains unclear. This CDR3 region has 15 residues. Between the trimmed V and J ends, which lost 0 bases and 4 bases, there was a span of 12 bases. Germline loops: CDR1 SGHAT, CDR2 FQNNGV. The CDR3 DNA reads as TGTGCCAGCAGCTTAGATCTTGGGCAGCTCTATGGCTACACCTTC. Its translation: CASSLDLGQLYGYTF.

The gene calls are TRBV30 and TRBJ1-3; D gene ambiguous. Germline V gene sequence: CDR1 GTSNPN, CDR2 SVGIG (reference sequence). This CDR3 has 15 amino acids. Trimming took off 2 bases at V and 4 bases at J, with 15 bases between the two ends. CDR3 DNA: TGTGCCTGGAGTTTAGGTCTCGGAGGAGGAAACACCATATATTTT. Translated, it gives CAWSLGLGGGNTIYF.

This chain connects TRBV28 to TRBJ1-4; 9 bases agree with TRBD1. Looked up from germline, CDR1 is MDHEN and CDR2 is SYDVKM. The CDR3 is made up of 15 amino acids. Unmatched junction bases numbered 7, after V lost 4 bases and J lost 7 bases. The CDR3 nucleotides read TGTGCCAGCAGTTCGAACAGGGGGCGAGCTGAAAAACTGTTTTTT. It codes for CASSSNRGRAEKLFF.

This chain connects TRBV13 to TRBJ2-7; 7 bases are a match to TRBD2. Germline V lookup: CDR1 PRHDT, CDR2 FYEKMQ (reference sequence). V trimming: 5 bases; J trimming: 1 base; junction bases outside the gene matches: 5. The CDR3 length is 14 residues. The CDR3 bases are TGTGCCAGCAGCGTAGCGGGTGGGTCCTACGAGCAGTACTTC. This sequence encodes CASSVAGGSYEQYF.

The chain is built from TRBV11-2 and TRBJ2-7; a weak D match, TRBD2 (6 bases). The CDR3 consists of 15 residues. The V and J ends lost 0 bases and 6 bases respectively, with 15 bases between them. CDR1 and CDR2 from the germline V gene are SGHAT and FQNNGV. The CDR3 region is CASSLDPSEGSEQYF. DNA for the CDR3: TGTGCCAGCAGCTTAGACCCTAGCGAGGGGAGCGAGCAGTACTTC.

The CDR3 DNA is TGCAGCGTTAACGGACTAGCGGGTCCCCCCAGGTACGAGCAGTACTTC. It yields the protein CSVNGLAGPPRYEQYF. This chain uses TRBV29-1 with TRBJ2-7, with TRBD2 matching over 11 bases. V shed 5 bases and J 4 bases; nucleotides not matched to a gene: 13. There are 16 residues in the CDR3. Per the germline V gene, CDR1 is SQVTM and CDR2 is ANQGSEA.

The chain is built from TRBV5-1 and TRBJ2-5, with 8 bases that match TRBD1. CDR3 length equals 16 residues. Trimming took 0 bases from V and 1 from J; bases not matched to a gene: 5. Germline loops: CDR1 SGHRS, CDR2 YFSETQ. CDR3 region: CASSLAVDRGQETQYF. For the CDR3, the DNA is TGCGCCAGCAGCTTGGCCGTAGACAGGGGCCAAGAGACCCAGTACTTC.

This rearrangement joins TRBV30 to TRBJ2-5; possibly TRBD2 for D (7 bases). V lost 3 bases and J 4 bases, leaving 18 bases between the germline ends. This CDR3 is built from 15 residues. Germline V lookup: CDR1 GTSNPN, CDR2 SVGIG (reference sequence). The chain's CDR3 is CAWRQGGEGGETQYF. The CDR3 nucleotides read TGTGCCTGGAGGCAAGGGGGGGAGGGAGGAGAGACCCAGTACTTC.

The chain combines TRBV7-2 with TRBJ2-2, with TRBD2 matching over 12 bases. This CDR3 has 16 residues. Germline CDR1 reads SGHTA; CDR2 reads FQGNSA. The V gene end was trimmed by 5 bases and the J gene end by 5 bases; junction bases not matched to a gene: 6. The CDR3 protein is CASSPPSGRVTGELFF. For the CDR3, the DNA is TGTGCCAGCAGCCCCCCTAGCGGGAGGGTTACCGGGGAGCTGTTTTTT.

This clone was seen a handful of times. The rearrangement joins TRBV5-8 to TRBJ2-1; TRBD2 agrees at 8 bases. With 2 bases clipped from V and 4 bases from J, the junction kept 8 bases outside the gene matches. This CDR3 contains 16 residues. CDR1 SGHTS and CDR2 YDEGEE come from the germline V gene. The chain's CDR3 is CASSFYAGGRYNEQFF. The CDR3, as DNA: TGTGCCAGCAGCTTTTATGCGGGAGGCCGATACAATGAGCAGTTCTTC.

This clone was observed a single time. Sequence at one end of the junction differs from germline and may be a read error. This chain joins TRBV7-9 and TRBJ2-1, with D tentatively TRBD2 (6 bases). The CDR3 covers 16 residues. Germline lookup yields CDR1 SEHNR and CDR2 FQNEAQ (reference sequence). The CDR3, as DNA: TGTTCCAGCAGCTCCCCGAGTAGCGGCACATACAATGAGCAGTTCTTC. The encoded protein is CSSSSPSSGTYNEQFF.

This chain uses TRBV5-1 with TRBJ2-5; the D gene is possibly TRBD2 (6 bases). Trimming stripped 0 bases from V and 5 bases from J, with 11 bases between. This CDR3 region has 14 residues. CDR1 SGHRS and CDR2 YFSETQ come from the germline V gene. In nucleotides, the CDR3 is TGCGCCAGCAGCTTGGGAAGGGCGGGGGAGACCCAGTACTTC. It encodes CASSLGRAGETQYF. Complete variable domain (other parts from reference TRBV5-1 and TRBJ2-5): KAGVTQTPRYLIKTRGQQVTLSCSPISGHRSVSWYQQTPGQGLQFLFEYFSETQRNKGNFPGRFSGRQFSNSRSEMNVSTLELGDSALYLCASSLGRAGETQYFGPGTRLLVL.

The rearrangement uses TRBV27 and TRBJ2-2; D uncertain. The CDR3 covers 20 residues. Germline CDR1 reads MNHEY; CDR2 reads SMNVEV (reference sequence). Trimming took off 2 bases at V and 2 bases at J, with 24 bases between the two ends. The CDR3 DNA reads TGTGCCAGCAGTTTAGGCAGGCTAACTCTTACGGTAACAAACACCGGGGAGCTGTTTTTT. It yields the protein CASSLGRLTLTVTNTGELFF.

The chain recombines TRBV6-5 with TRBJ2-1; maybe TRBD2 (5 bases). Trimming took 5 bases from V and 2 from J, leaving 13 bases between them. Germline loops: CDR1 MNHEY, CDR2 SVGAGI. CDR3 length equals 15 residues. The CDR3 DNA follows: TGTGCCAGCAGTCCAGACCCCGGGGCCTACAATGAGCAGTTCTTC. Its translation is CASSPDPGAYNEQFF.

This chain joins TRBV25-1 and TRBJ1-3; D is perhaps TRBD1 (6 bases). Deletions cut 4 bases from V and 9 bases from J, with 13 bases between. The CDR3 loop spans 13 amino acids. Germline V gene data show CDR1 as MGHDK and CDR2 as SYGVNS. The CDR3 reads CASSARGRGTIYF. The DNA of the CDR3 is TGTGCCAGCAGTGCCAGGGGCAGAGGCACCATATATTTT. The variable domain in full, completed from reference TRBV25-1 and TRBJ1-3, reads EADIYQTPRYLVIGTGKKITLECSQTMGHDKMYWYQQDPGMELHLIHYSYGVNSTEKGDLSSESTVSRIRTEHFPLTLESARPSHTSQYLCASSARGRGTIYFGEGSWLTVV.

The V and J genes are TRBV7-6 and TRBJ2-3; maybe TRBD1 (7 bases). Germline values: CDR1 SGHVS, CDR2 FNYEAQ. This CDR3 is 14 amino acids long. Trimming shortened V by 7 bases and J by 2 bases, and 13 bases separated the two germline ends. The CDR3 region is CASNSGGYTDTQYF. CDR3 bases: TGTGCCAGCAACTCAGGGGGGTACACAGATACGCAGTATTTT.

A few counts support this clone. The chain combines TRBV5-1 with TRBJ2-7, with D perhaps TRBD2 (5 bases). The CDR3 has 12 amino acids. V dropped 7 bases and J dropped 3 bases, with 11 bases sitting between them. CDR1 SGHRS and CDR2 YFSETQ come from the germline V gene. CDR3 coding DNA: TGCGCCAGCTACGACCGGGGCTACGAGCAGTACTTC. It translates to CASYDRGYEQYF.

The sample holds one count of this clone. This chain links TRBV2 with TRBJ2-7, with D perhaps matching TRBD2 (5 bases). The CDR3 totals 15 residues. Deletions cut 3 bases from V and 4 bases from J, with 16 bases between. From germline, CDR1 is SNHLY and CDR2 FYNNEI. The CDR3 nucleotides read TGTGCCAGCAGTGATACGGCGGGTCGGATTTACGAGCAGTACTTC. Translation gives CASSDTAGRIYEQYF. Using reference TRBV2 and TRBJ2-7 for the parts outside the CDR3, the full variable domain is EPEVTQTPSHQVTQMGQEVILRCVPISNHLYFYWYRQILGQKVEFLVSFYNNEISEKSEIFDDQFSVERPDGSNFTLKIRSTKLEDSAMYFCASSDTAGRIYEQYFGPGTRLTVT.

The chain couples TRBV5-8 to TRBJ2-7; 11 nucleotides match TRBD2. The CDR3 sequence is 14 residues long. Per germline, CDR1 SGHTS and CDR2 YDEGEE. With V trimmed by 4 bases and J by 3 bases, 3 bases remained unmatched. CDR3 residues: CASSLLAGDYEQYF. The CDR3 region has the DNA TGTGCCAGCAGCCTACTAGCGGGGGACTACGAGCAGTACTTC.